This entry lists 23 T cell receptor beta chains sequenced from one sample in a study of T cell repertoires in cytomegalovirus infection (dated by TCRdb to between 2017 and 2020). Reading the label with the study, this specimen's treatment or condition is: in vitro stimulation with specific CMV peptide epitopes to enrich CMV-specific T cells. Their antigens are not known. Instrument used: Illumina HiSeq 1500. TCRdb reprocessed the public reads (quality trimming at Q25 with fastp, clone calling with MiXCR) and kept in-frame beta chains. A single entry per CDR3 protein holds the most common genes and DNA from its merged rows. A total of approximately 770,000 distinct CDR3 sequences appear in this sample, roughly 28% of them only once. The top ten clonotypes cover over 10% of the sample. The source was cultured CD8+ T cells from PBMCs, collected from culture after CMV antigen stimulation. The receptors shown here come from a human donor in good health (CMV status not recorded). Some clones in this sample may be carry-over from other donors' samples.

The rearrangement uses TRBV6-2 or TRBV6-3 and TRBJ2-1; weak D call: TRBD1 (6 bases). V lost 3 bases, J lost 0 bases, and 15 bases lay in between. The CDR3 consists of 17 residues. Germline V gene data show CDR1 as MNHEY and CDR2 as SVGEGT. This CDR3 reads CASSYGGHHNSYNEQFF. CDR3 bases: TGTGCCAGCAGTTATGGGGGACACCACAACTCCTACAATGAGCAGTTCTTC.

This clonotype has only a few counts. V is TRBV28 and J is TRBJ2-7; 10 bases align to TRBD1. Germline loops: CDR1 MDHEN, CDR2 SYDVKM. The CDR3 spans 18 residues. The V and J ends lost 5 bases and 2 bases, in that order; junction bases with no gene match: 15. CDR3 in amino acids: CASSTHTLRDRGTYEQYF. The DNA of the CDR3 is TGTGCCAGCAGTACACACACCCTCCGGGACAGGGGCACCTACGAGCAGTACTTC.

This clonotype was recorded a few times. The J gene is TRBJ1-1, the V gene TRBV4-1; a weak D match, TRBD1 (5 bases). The CDR3 runs 15 residues. The V and J ends lost 1 base and 6 bases respectively, with 15 bases between them. Germline CDR1 and CDR2: MGHRA and YSYEKL. The CDR3 spells CASSQGLTGGPEAFF. The CDR3 coding sequence is TGCGCCAGCAGCCAAGGACTCACCGGGGGACCTGAAGCTTTCTTT.

This clonotype was seen repeatedly, ten times or more. V usage is TRBV7-2 and J usage is TRBJ2-3, with unresolved D. Trimming removed 6 bases at V and 2 bases at J, with 15 bases between. Germline V gene lookup returns CDR1 SGHTA and CDR2 FQGNSA. This CDR3 contains 15 residues. The CDR3 DNA reads as TGTGCCAGCAGAAATGGGTTCAGGTCCACAGATACGCAGTATTTT. It is translated as CASRNGFRSTDTQYF.

The V call is TRBV20-1, the J call TRBJ2-1; D may be TRBD2 (5 bases). CDR3 size: 11 residues. Germline-derived CDR1 and CDR2 are DFQATT and SNEGSKA (reference sequence). V lost 7 bases, J lost 1 base, and 5 bases lay in between. This CDR3 is CSGRSYNEQFF. The CDR3 coding sequence is TGCAGTGGGAGGTCCTACAATGAGCAGTTCTTC.

The chain recombines TRBV4-3 with TRBJ2-1, with a weak D call TRBD1 (5 bases). The CDR3 is 15 amino acids. V dropped 0 bases and J dropped 3 bases, with 9 bases sitting between them. Germline CDR1 is LGHNA and CDR2 is YSLEER. The CDR3 loop is CASSQDGAGYNEQFF. CDR3 nucleotide sequence: TGCGCCAGCAGCCAAGATGGGGCAGGCTACAATGAGCAGTTCTTC.

This clonotype was counted a few times. This chain uses TRBV6-1 with TRBJ2-7, with D maybe TRBD1 (6 bases). Germline CDR1 reads MNHNS; CDR2 reads SASEGT. This CDR3 spans 14 amino acids. The ends were cut back, 9 bases at V and 2 bases at J, with 17 bases in the middle. The DNA for the CDR3 is TGTGCCAGTACCAAACAGGGTTGGCCCTACGAGCAGTACGTC. Translating it yields CASTKQGWPYEQYV.

The chain couples TRBV6-5 to TRBJ2-5, with D possibly being TRBD1 or TRBD2 (5 bases each). V lost 8 bases and J 4 bases, leaving 14 bases between the germline ends. CDR1 and CDR2 (germline): MNHEY, SVGAGI. The CDR3 covers 13 residues. DNA of the CDR3: TGTGCCAGCGGGACCCGGGTGGGAGAGACCCAGTACTTC. Translated: CASGTRVGETQYF.

The chain uses TRBV7-2 and TRBJ2-1; 9 bases are shared with TRBD2. This CDR3 spans 15 amino acids. Germline V gives CDR1 SGHTA, CDR2 FQGNSA. V lost 10 bases to trimming and J lost 2 bases; unmatched junction nucleotides: 9. CDR3 sequence (DNA): TGTGCCATCATGGGACTAGCTCTACCCTACAATGAGCAGTTCTTC. Protein sequence: CAIMGLALPYNEQFF.

The rearrangement joins TRBV20-1 to TRBJ2-1, with TRBD2 matching 11 bases. With V trimmed by 1 base and J by 8 bases, 7 bases remained unmatched. CDR3 length: 15 amino acids. Looked up from germline, CDR1 is DFQATT and CDR2 is SNEGSKA (reference sequence). This chain's CDR3 is CSARVAGGPRDEQFF. DNA for the CDR3: TGCAGTGCTAGAGTAGCGGGGGGGCCACGCGATGAGCAGTTCTTC.

The chain links TRBV6-8 to TRBJ1-1; the D is unclear. Deletions cut 0 bases from V and 5 bases from J, with 13 bases between. The CDR3 spans 15 residues. Germline-derived CDR1 and CDR2 are MNHGY and SAAAGT. CDR3 protein: CASSYSLQLSTEAFF. Written as DNA, the CDR3 is TGTGCCAGCAGTTACTCGTTACAGCTATCTACTGAAGCTTTCTTT.

The table lists this clonotype with many counts. The J gene is TRBJ1-2, the V gene TRBV12-3 or TRBV12-4; the D gene is possibly TRBD1 (6 bases). V shed 5 bases and J shed 4 bases, with 8 bases lying between them. This CDR3 region has 12 residues. DNA of the CDR3: TGTGCCAGCAGTACAGGGATCTATGGCTACACCTTC. It yields the protein CASSTGIYGYTF.

This clonotype was counted only a few times. CDR3 region: CASRGRSARNQPQHF. CDR3 nucleotides: TGTGCCAGCAGGGGGCGTTCCGCACGCAATCAGCCCCAGCATTTT. This chain links TRBV6-2 or TRBV6-3 with TRBJ1-5; D might be TRBD1 (5 bases). The CDR3 totals 15 residues. Trimming removed 6 bases at V and 2 bases at J, with 14 bases between. The germline CDR1 and CDR2 sequences are MNHEY and SVGEGT.

This clonotype was observed a handful of times. At one end, the junction sequence differs from germline, possibly due to a read error. The J gene is TRBJ2-1, the V gene TRBV7-6; D gene ambiguous. The CDR3 has 14 amino acids. Per the germline V gene, CDR1 is SGHVS and CDR2 is FNYEAQ. The CDR3 sequence: CASTLLVGPNEQFF. The DNA for the CDR3 is TGTGCCAGCACCTTACTCGTCGGTCCCAATGAGCAGTTCTTC.

The CDR3 protein is CASASISGVNSYEQYF. The CDR3 DNA reads as TGTGCCAGTGCGTCCATTAGCGGGGTGAACTCCTACGAGCAGTACTTC. The chain carries TRBV19 and TRBJ2-7; 8 positions agree with TRBD2. The CDR3 has 16 amino acids. Germline CDR1 is LNHDA and CDR2 is SQIVND (reference sequence). J gave up 0 bases and V 8 bases, and 12 bases lay outside the gene matches.

V gene TRBV6-5 combines with J gene TRBJ2-1; D might be TRBD1 or TRBD2, each matching 5 bases. The V end lost 0 bases, the J end lost 5 bases, and 14 bases lay between the germline ends. CDR1 and CDR2 from the germline V gene are MNHEY and SVGAGI. The CDR3 is 16 amino acids. The CDR3 reads CASSYSTGEGDNEQFF. The CDR3 region has the DNA TGTGCCAGCAGTTACTCGACCGGGGAAGGGGACAATGAGCAGTTCTTC.

This clonotype was detected a few times. The rearrangement uses TRBV7-6 and TRBJ1-2; D possibly corresponds to TRBD1 (5 bases). Germline-derived CDR1 and CDR2 are SGHVS and FNYEAQ. V shed 2 bases and J shed 6 bases, with 10 bases lying between them. The CDR3 has 13 residues. CDR3 loop: CASSLSLTDGYTF. The CDR3 DNA is TGTGCCAGCAGCTTAAGTCTGACAGATGGCTACACCTTC.

The chain has TRBV19 and TRBJ1-2, with D unclear. The CDR3 length is 12 residues. Germline CDR1 reads LNHDA; CDR2 reads SQIVND (reference sequence). V was trimmed by 3 bases and J by 6 bases, leaving 8 bases between them. The CDR3: CASSMDGDGYTF. CDR3 nucleotide sequence: TGTGCCAGTAGTATGGACGGGGATGGCTACACCTTC.

This CDR3 reads CASLGPNQPQHF. Here the CDR3 DNA reads TGTGCCAGTCTGGGACCGAATCAGCCCCAGCATTTT. The rearrangement links TRBV2 to TRBJ1-5; D might be TRBD1 (5 bases). Looked up from germline, CDR1 is SNHLY and CDR2 is FYNNEI. Trimming removed 9 bases from V and 4 bases from J, with 10 bases in between. This CDR3 spans 12 amino acids.

Here the CDR3 DNA reads TGTGCCAGCAGCGCCACAGGGCACACCGGGGAGCTGTTTTTT. It specifies CASSATGHTGELFF. The rearrangement joins TRBV4-2 to TRBJ2-2, with D perhaps TRBD1 (6 bases). Trimming left V 5 bases short and J 3 bases short, with 10 bases between. Germline CDR1 LGHNA, CDR2 YNFKEQ. The CDR3 runs 14 residues.

The chain couples TRBV7-6 to TRBJ2-3; 10 nucleotides line up with TRBD2. The V gene's germline CDR1 is SGHVS and CDR2 FNYEAQ. V dropped 5 bases and J dropped 7; count of bases not matched to a gene: 9. The CDR3 is made up of 15 amino acids. The CDR3 DNA sequence: TGTGCCAGCAGCCGAGCGGGGGGGCGCCTCAATACGCAGTATTTT. Translating gives CASSRAGGRLNTQYF.

In its sample, this clonotype was seen a few times. This CDR3 reads CASSYIGGTGDTF. The CDR3 nucleotides read TGTGCCAGCAGTTACATCGGGGGGACAGGGGACACCTTC. The chain is built from TRBV6-6 and TRBJ1-2, with 10 bases lining up with TRBD1. The CDR3 totals 13 residues. Trimming took 2 bases from V and 12 from J; bases not matched to a gene: 6. Germline CDR1 and CDR2: MNHNY and SVGAGI (reference sequence).

This clonotype was recorded many times. The gene calls are TRBV7-2 and TRBJ2-1; D is possibly TRBD1 (5 bases). Germline CDR1 SGHTA, CDR2 FQGNSA. There are 13 residues in the CDR3. V was clipped by 1 base and J by 9 bases, with 10 bases between them. The CDR3 protein is CASSLVQGLEQFF. In DNA form, the CDR3 reads TGTGCCAGCAGCTTAGTCCAGGGTCTTGAGCAGTTCTTC.